The clone carrying this T cell receptor (beta chain) was seen a handful of times. Antigen unknown. Relying on iRepertoire HTBI primers and Arm-PCR of CDR3 regions, the team built TCR beta libraries. TCRdb used MiXCR to reprocess the multiplex PCR reads, holding one entry per CDR3 protein. The repertoire holds 530,000 or so distinct CDR3 sequences, around 15% seen once, with approximately 12% in the top ten. Time point meaning: newly diagnosed GD, antithyroid drugs for less than 3 months. PBMC RNA was the source of the TCR library. It was American Thyroid Association guidelines that determined Graves' disease diagnosis. The source of the sample is a study of regulatory T cells in long-lasting Graves disease. Overall study context: Antithyroid drug exposure in newly diagnosed Graves' patients had lasted under 3 months.

The V and J ends lost 0 bases and 7 bases respectively, with 7 bases between them. The CDR3 length is 13 residues. CDR1 is GTSNPN and CDR2 is SVGIG in the germline V gene (reference sequence). Whole-study results and caveats: Public clonotype sharing was higher in persistent than newly diagnosed patients.

The same sample was also used in a study of T cells in Graves' hyperthyroidism and ophthalmopathy. That paper notes: Ophthalmopathy, which appeared later, was predicted by the model a median approximately 6.7 months before onset.

V gene TRBV30 combines with J gene TRBJ1-6; D might be TRBD1 (6 bases). The origin of this receptor is a young man with Graves disease. The sample here was peripheral blood mononuclear cells (PBMCs), taken at new diagnosis, from a patient treated with antithyroid drugs. The DNA for the CDR3 is TGTGCCTGGAGTGTAACAGGGAATTCACCCCTCCACTTT. This sequence encodes CAWSVTGNSPLHF.